This T cell receptor beta chain was observed in a study of blood T cells in healthy people across ages. Study results and caveats: Greater diversity and more naive CD4+ cells were seen in long-lived donors than in aged donors.

Every sample yielded at least 7 million isolated PBMCs. This clonotype has just one count. The antigen remains unidentified. One end of the junction is discordant with germline, which a read error may explain. Sample-barcoded 5' priming and a J-beta primer mix drove a second PCR of 7 to 11 cycles. Researchers report that a template-switch adaptor with 12 random nucleotides tagged each cDNA molecule. TCRdb redid the calling of the 5' RACE reads with MiXCR, one entry per CDR3 protein. The repertoire includes around 1,100,000 distinct CDR3 sequences, roughly two fifths of them detected once, and about an eighth sits in the top ten. The sample consisted of blood. The receptor's source is a man aged 18 to 29 in good health.

The CDR3 DNA reads as TGTAGTGCTAGAGATTCCGGGACAGGGGCAGATACGCAGTATTTT. Residues: CSARDSGTGADTQYF. The gene calls are TRBV20-1 and TRBJ2-3, with 10 bases fitting TRBD1. The CDR3 is 15 residues long. Germline V gene sequence: CDR1 DFQATT, CDR2 SNEGSKA (reference sequence).